This entry lists 15 T cell receptor beta chains sequenced from one sample in a study of OX40 agonist ivuxolimab in advanced cancers. Data came from immunoSEQ multiplex PCR; TCRdb stores just in-frame clones and leaves some out. The table includes 25,000 to 30,000 clones, around four fifths detected once. Sequences were derived from CD4+ or CD8+ T cells sorted from blood, sampled in a trial of the OX40 agonist ivuxolimab. These receptors were obtained from an adult with an advanced solid tumor such as melanoma, head and neck, liver or kidney cancer.

This clone was seen more than once but under ten times. J is TRBJ2-7 and V is TRBV10-3; D gene ambiguous. The V gene lost 2 bases and the J gene lost 3 bases, with 5 bases spanning the gap. The CDR3 sequence is 12 residues long. CDR1 and CDR2 (germline): ENHRY, SYGVKD. The CDR3, as DNA: TGTGCCATCAGTGAGGATTTCTACGAGCAGTACTTC. Residues: CAISEDFYEQYF.

This chain links TRBV4-2 with TRBJ2-2; TRBD1 matches 7 bases. Germline lookup yields CDR1 LGHNA and CDR2 YNFKEQ. V gave up 0 bases and J gave up 7 bases; unmatched junction bases: 8. The CDR3 covers 16 residues. CDR3 DNA sequence: TGTGCCAGCAGCCAAGATCAGGCAGGGGGAAGCGGGGAGCTGTTTTTT. Its protein product is CASSQDQAGGSGELFF.

The rearrangement joins TRBV6-5 to TRBJ2-2; TRBD1 is a possible D gene (6 bases). V was trimmed by 4 bases and J by 7 bases, leaving 10 bases between them. Looked up from germline, CDR1 is MNHEY and CDR2 is SVGAGI. The CDR3 consists of 13 residues. CDR3 nucleotide sequence: TGTGCCAGCAGTTTTCAGGGGAACGGGGAGCTGTTTTTT. Its protein is CASSFQGNGELFF.

With respect to this clone: At one of its ends the junction is not consistent with the germline gene, which may arise from a read error. The V call is TRBV19, the J call TRBJ2-1; the match to TRBD1 covers 10 bases. The CDR3 contains 13 residues. Germline lookup yields CDR1 LNHDA and CDR2 SQIVND (reference sequence). The CDR3 DNA reads TGTGCCAGTACGGAGACAGGGGGCTTGGAGCAGCTCTTC. Its protein is CASTETGGLEQLF.

Note on this clone: Other DNA sequences in this sample translate to the same CDR3. V is TRBV4-3 and J is TRBJ1-1; D unresolved. CDR3 length: 13 residues. Trimming pared 3 bases from V and 3 bases from J, leaving 8 bases between. The germline CDR1 and CDR2 sequences are LGHNA and YSLEER. The CDR3 nucleotides read TGCGCCAGCAGCCAGACCGGGTACACTGAAGCTTTCTTT. Its translation: CASSQTGYTEAFF.

By proportion, this clone is medium-sized. V gene TRBV6-1 combines with J gene TRBJ2-1; D remains unclear. The V end lost 5 bases, the J end lost 6 bases, and 11 bases lay between the germline ends. There are 13 residues in the CDR3. CDR1 and CDR2 (germline): MNHNS, SASEGT. CDR3: CASSHLPFNEQFF. CDR3 nucleotides: TGTGCCAGCAGTCACCTCCCTTTCAATGAGCAGTTCTTC.

V gene TRBV7-9 combines with J gene TRBJ2-7; TRBD2 matches at 11 bases. The CDR3 has 14 amino acids. V lost 8 bases to trimming and J lost 2 bases; unmatched junction nucleotides: 5. The germline V gene encodes CDR1 SEHNR and CDR2 FQNEAQ (reference sequence). CDR3 DNA: TGTGCCAGCGCCTCTAGCGGGGGGACCTACGAGCAGTACTTC. Protein sequence: CASASSGGTYEQYF.

The genes are TRBV15 and TRBJ2-5, with 10 bases identical to TRBD1. V gave up 1 base and J gave up 5 bases; unmatched junction bases: 10. CDR3 size: 17 residues. Per germline, CDR1 LNHNV and CDR2 YYDKDF (reference sequence). The CDR3 DNA follows: TGTGCCACCAGCAGAGTCAAAACGACAGGGGGCAGGGAGACCCAGTACTTC. Encoded protein: CATSRVKTTGGRETQYF.

V is TRBV19 and J is TRBJ1-4, with D possibly TRBD1 on 6 matching bases. V was clipped by 3 bases and J by 14 bases, with 10 bases between them. This CDR3 spans 11 amino acids. CDR1 is LNHDA, CDR2 SQIVND, per germline (reference sequence). The CDR3 spells CASSMRGGLFF. The CDR3 nucleotides read TGTGCCAGTAGTATGAGGGGGGGTCTGTTTTTT.

This clone was found a few times. The V call is TRBV5-8, the J call TRBJ2-7, with 12 bases fitting TRBD1. This CDR3 spans 14 amino acids. Germline assignment: CDR1 SGHTS and CDR2 YDEGEE. V trimming: 2 bases; J trimming: 6 bases; junction bases outside the gene matches: 3. The CDR3 reads CASSFGTGGVEQYF. The CDR3 region has the DNA TGTGCCAGCAGCTTCGGGACAGGGGGCGTCGAGCAGTACTTC.

This rearrangement joins TRBV9 to TRBJ2-1; D may be TRBD1 or TRBD2 (6 bases each). The CDR3 totals 17 residues. Germline V gene lookup returns CDR1 SGDLS and CDR2 YYNGEE. V gave up 0 bases and J gave up 0 bases, with 13 bases separating them. CDR3 amino acids: CASSVVGGPSSYNEQFF. CDR3 DNA sequence: TGTGCCAGCAGCGTAGTGGGGGGCCCGAGCTCCTACAATGAGCAGTTCTTC.

The chain employs TRBV5-6 and TRBJ2-7; D gene uncertain. Between the trimmed V and J ends, which lost 5 bases and 6 bases, there was a span of 9 bases. This CDR3 is 11 amino acids long. Looked up from germline, CDR1 is SGHDT and CDR2 is YYEEEE. The CDR3 bases are TGTGCCAGCAGTCATCTCCGCGAGCAGTACTTC. As protein: CASSHLREQYF.

The chain joins TRBV7-9 to TRBJ2-7; D possibly corresponds to TRBD1 (6 bases). The CDR3 is 19 amino acids. Trimming shortened V by 2 bases and J by 0 bases, and 23 bases separated the two germline ends. Germline V lookup: CDR1 SEHNR, CDR2 FQNEAQ (reference sequence). This CDR3 reads CASSLSSPTGQTSSYEQYF. In DNA, the CDR3 is TGTGCCAGCAGCTTATCCTCACCCACAGGACAGACCAGCTCCTACGAGCAGTACTTC.

In its sample, this clone was seen a few times. The same CDR3 also results from other DNA sequences found in this sample. The genes are TRBV19 and TRBJ2-3; 7 bases match TRBD1. The CDR3 runs to 15 residues. V shed 1 base and J 2 bases; nucleotides not matched to a gene: 3. Germline loops: CDR1 LNHDA, CDR2 SQIVND (reference sequence). The CDR3 sequence is CASSIADRVTDTQYF. In nucleotides, the CDR3 is TGTGCCAGTAGTATAGCCGACAGGGTCACAGATACGCAGTATTTT.

This sequence joins TRBV21-1 and TRBJ1-1. TRBV21-1 is assigned pseudogene status. The CDR3 spans 14 residues. The CDR3 reads CASSTPLGGTEAFF. CDR3 sequence (DNA): TGTGCCAGCAGCACCCCGCTGGGGGGCACTGAAGCTTTCTTT.